This TCR beta chain stems from a study of human T cells and chemical hapten exposure. The CDR3 has 14 residues. Losses at the gene ends were 0 bases for V and 6 bases for J; bases not matched to a gene: 7. Germline V CDR1 and CDR2: DFQATT, SNEGSKA (reference sequence). Time point in this sample: pre-sensitization, week 0. Treatment denoted: therapeutic diphenylcyclopropenone sensitization with weekly scalp DPC. There are many counts of this clonotype. In the original processing: Ranging from about 23,224 to 750,000, TCR counts per sample had a median value of around 91,000. TCRdb ran MiXCR on the RACE reads and lists one entry per CDR3 protein. TCRdb assigned the V and J calls; the authors' analysis was not used. The sample consists of around 300,000 distinct CDR3 sequences, 5% to 6.5% of them appearing once.

The V and J genes are TRBV20-1 and TRBJ2-7; 8 bases align to TRBD2. This receptor was identified in a woman younger than 30 with alopecia areata. Some clones in this sample may be carry-over from other donors' samples. The specimen comprised whole blood, sampled in connection with sensitization to the hapten diphenylcyclopropenone (DPC). In nucleotides, the CDR3 is TGCAGTGCTAGAGATGATGCGGGGGGAGGCGAGCAGTACTTC. Translation: CSARDDAGGGEQYF.